Below are 22 T cell receptor beta chains sequenced from a single sample in a study of shared clonotypes between healthy human individuals. Produced via immunoSEQ multiplex PCR; TCRdb's table is partial and in-frame only. The sample has some 470,000 clones, around 80% seen once; the top ten hold 10% to 15%. Sample: PBMCs. The receptors stem from a woman aged 35 to 49 in good health. Some clones in this sample may be carry-over from other donors' samples.

The rearrangement uses TRBV5-1 and TRBJ1-4; no clear D. This CDR3 has 17 amino acids. V was cut by 0 bases and J by 2 bases, with 14 bases left in between. Germline lookup yields CDR1 SGHRS and CDR2 YFSETQ. The CDR3: CASSLGPQTTTNEKLFF. The CDR3 DNA reads as TGCGCCAGCAGCTTGGGACCTCAGACAACTACTAATGAAAAACTGTTTTTT.

This clone was detected only a few times. The J gene is TRBJ2-2, the V gene TRBV2; 7 bases agree with TRBD2. The trim removed 6 bases at V and 0 bases at J, leaving 13 bases unmatched. Germline values: CDR1 SNHLY, CDR2 FYNNEI. The CDR3 runs 18 residues. CDR3: CASRPIPGLSPNTGELFF. CDR3 DNA: TGTGCCAGCAGGCCTATACCGGGACTATCGCCGAACACCGGGGAGCTGTTTTTT.

Comment on this clone: With only one base between it and a far larger clone, this is likely a read error. Other DNA sequences in the sample encode the same CDR3. The chain uses TRBV10-3 and TRBJ2-5; 11 bases are shared with TRBD2. The J call is uncertain, as TRBJ2-7 better fits the DNA end. This CDR3 region has 14 residues. CDR1 ENHRY and CDR2 SYGVKD come from the germline V gene. CDR3 coding DNA: TGTGCCATCAGTGAGACTAGCGGGAGATACGAGCAGTACTTC. It encodes CAISETSGRYEQYF.

The chain couples TRBV7-9 to TRBJ2-5; maybe TRBD1 (6 bases). Germline V gene lookup returns CDR1 SEHNR and CDR2 FQNEAQ (reference sequence). Trimming took off 5 bases at V and 3 bases at J, with 16 bases between the two ends. The CDR3 extends over 15 amino acids. The chain's CDR3 is CASSTQTGYKETQYF. The CDR3 coding sequence is TGTGCCAGCAGCACTCAGACAGGCTACAAAGAGACCCAGTACTTC.

The chain carries TRBV7-9 and TRBJ1-1, with D maybe TRBD1 (5 bases). CDR3 size: 13 residues. V dropped 4 bases and J dropped 5 bases, with 11 bases sitting between them. Germline values: CDR1 SEHNR, CDR2 FQNEAQ (reference sequence). CDR3 residues: CASSSYAGTEAFF. In DNA, the CDR3 is TGTGCCAGCAGCTCTTACGCAGGGACTGAAGCTTTCTTT.

This clone showed up just a few times. Only one base separates this from a far larger clonotype, so it likely reflects a read error. The chain uses TRBV30 and TRBJ1-1; D is perhaps TRBD1 (6 bases). CDR3 length: 11 residues. In germline, CDR1 is GTSNPN, CDR2 SVGIG (reference sequence). The DNA for the CDR3 is TGTGCCCGGAGTGTACAGGGTGAAGCTTTCTTT. It yields the protein CARSVQGEAFF. The full variable domain, its missing parts supplied by reference TRBV30 and TRBJ1-1, is SQTIHQWPATLVQPVGSPLSLECTVEGTSNPNLYWYRQAAGRGLQLLFYSVGIGQISSEVPQNLSASRPQDRQFILSSKKLLLSDSGFYLCARSVQGEAFFGQGTRLTVV.

The chain uses TRBV29-1 and TRBJ1-2; the match to TRBD1 covers 7 bases. The ends lost 7 bases at V and 0 bases at J; junction bases unmatched: 8. Germline CDR1 reads SQVTM; CDR2 reads ANQGSEA. CDR3 length equals 14 residues. The CDR3: CSAVGDRANYGYTF. DNA of the CDR3: TGCAGCGCTGTCGGTGACAGGGCTAACTATGGCTACACCTTC. Together with reference TRBV29-1 and TRBJ1-2, the CDR3 gives the full variable domain: SAVISQKPSRDICQRGTSLTIQCQVDSQVTMMFWYRQQPGQSLTLIATANQGSEATYESGFVIDKFPISRPNLTFSTLTVSNMSPEDSSIYLCSAVGDRANYGYTFGSGTRLTVV.

The V gene is TRBV7-2, the J gene TRBJ2-1; TRBD2 matches at 10 bases. The trim removed 5 bases at V and 4 bases at J, leaving 8 bases unmatched. In germline, CDR1 is SGHTA, CDR2 FQGNSA. The CDR3 extends over 16 amino acids. CDR3 nucleotide sequence: TGTGCCAGCAGCATGACCGGGACTAGCGCTTACAATGAGCAGTTCTTC. Its protein is CASSMTGTSAYNEQFF.

In DNA, the CDR3 is TGCGCCAGCAGCCTGGGTTCTAGCGACTTATACGAGCAGTACTTC. Translation: CASSLGSSDLYEQYF. This rearrangement joins TRBV5-1 to TRBJ2-7, with a weak D call TRBD2 (6 bases). CDR1 is SGHRS and CDR2 is YFSETQ in the germline V gene. The V and J ends lost 4 bases and 4 bases respectively, with 18 bases between them. CDR3 length equals 15 residues.

J is TRBJ2-1 and V is TRBV5-1; TRBD2 might be the D (5 bases). There are 13 residues in the CDR3. V lost 4 bases and J lost 3, with 8 bases in between. Germline lookup yields CDR1 SGHRS and CDR2 YFSETQ. DNA of the CDR3: TGCGCCAGCAGCCTGGGAGACTACAATGAGCAGTTCTTC. Its translation: CASSLGDYNEQFF.

This clone showed up just once. This chain links TRBV5-6 with TRBJ2-5, with a possible D match to TRBD2 (5 bases). The CDR3 runs to 12 residues. The V gene lost 1 base and the J gene lost 11 bases, with 12 bases spanning the gap. Germline assignment: CDR1 SGHDT and CDR2 YYEEEE. DNA for the CDR3: TGTGCCAGCAGCTTGTCTGGACTGGAGCAGTACTTC. It codes for CASSLSGLEQYF.

The chain employs TRBV19 and TRBJ2-5; TRBD1 agrees at 7 bases. Germline CDR1 reads LNHDA; CDR2 reads SQIVND (reference sequence). The CDR3 loop spans 14 amino acids. J lost 2 bases, V lost 4 bases, and 4 bases had no gene match. CDR3 amino acids: CASSTTGEQETQYF. CDR3 sequence (DNA): TGTGCCAGTAGTACAACAGGGGAACAAGAGACCCAGTACTTC.

This clone showed up just a few times. The V gene is TRBV6-1, the J gene TRBJ1-5; tentatively, D is TRBD1 (5 bases). The CDR3 has 12 residues. CDR1 and CDR2 (germline): MNHNS, SASEGT. V gave up 6 bases and J gave up 11 bases, with 14 bases separating them. The CDR3 is CASSRDSSAQHF. Here the CDR3 DNA reads TGTGCCAGCAGCCGAGACAGTTCGGCCCAGCATTTT.

In regard to this clone: The same CDR3 can be traced to other DNA sequences in this sample. The chain combines TRBV7-3 with TRBJ2-3; D possibly corresponds to TRBD2 (7 bases). V was shortened by 0 bases and J by 2 bases, with 12 bases between the two germline ends. Looked up from germline, CDR1 is SGHTA and CDR2 is FQGTGA. There are 16 residues in the CDR3. The CDR3 here is CASSLTGGASTDTQYF. In DNA form, the CDR3 reads TGTGCCAGCAGCTTAACTGGGGGGGCCTCCACAGATACGCAGTATTTT.

The chain joins TRBV2 to TRBJ2-7; tentative D call: TRBD2 (7 bases). Per the germline V gene, CDR1 is SNHLY and CDR2 is FYNNEI. The V end lost 8 bases, the J end lost 4 bases, and 15 bases lay between the germline ends. The CDR3 consists of 13 residues. The CDR3 coding sequence is TGTGCCAGCGGGGAGGGGGGCTGGTACGAGCAGTACTTC. Translated, it gives CASGEGGWYEQYF. Based on the CDR3 plus reference TRBV2 and TRBJ2-7, the full variable domain is EPEVTQTPSHQVTQMGQEVILRCVPISNHLYFYWYRQILGQKVEFLVSFYNNEISEKSEIFDDQFSVERPDGSNFTLKIRSTKLEDSAMYFCASGEGGWYEQYFGPGTRLTVT.

The table lists this clone with a count of one. The V and J genes are TRBV30 and TRBJ2-5; TRBD1 is a possible D gene (5 bases). Per the germline V gene, CDR1 is GTSNPN and CDR2 is SVGIG (reference sequence). V lost 0 bases, J lost 2 bases, and 13 bases lay in between. The CDR3 loop spans 15 amino acids. The CDR3, as DNA: TGTGCCTGGAGTGTAGGGGCAGTAGCACAAGAGACCCAGTACTTC. Amino acid sequence: CAWSVGAVAQETQYF.

V gene TRBV19 combines with J gene TRBJ1-5; D call uncertain. The CDR3 has 16 amino acids. Trimming left V 5 bases short and J 5 bases short, with 19 bases between. CDR1 and CDR2 from the germline V gene are LNHDA and SQIVND (reference sequence). CDR3 nucleotides: TGTGCCAGTAGTCGCAACTTTTGGGTTCGGGATCAGCCCCAGCATTTT. As protein: CASSRNFWVRDQPQHF.

The sample holds a few counts of this clone. This sequence joins TRBV4-3 and TRBJ2-1; 13 bases line up with TRBD2. With 4 bases clipped from V and 10 bases from J, the junction kept 4 bases outside the gene matches. This CDR3 contains 14 residues. Per germline, CDR1 LGHNA and CDR2 YSLEER. CDR3 in DNA: TGCGCCAGCAGCCTCCTACTAGCGGGAGGGGAGCAGTTCTTC. Encoded protein: CASSLLLAGGEQFF.

Many counts were recorded for this clone. The V gene is TRBV19, the J gene TRBJ2-7, with D perhaps TRBD2 (6 bases). CDR1 LNHDA and CDR2 SQIVND come from the germline V gene (reference sequence). The length of the CDR3 is 16 residues. V lost 4 bases and J lost 2, with 18 bases in between. CDR3 bases: TGTGCCAGTAGTAGTGTCACCGGAGGGCCCCCCTACGAGCAGTACTTC. Translated: CASSSVTGGPPYEQYF.

The rearrangement links TRBV19 to TRBJ2-3, with TRBD2 as a possible D gene (6 bases). CDR1 is LNHDA, CDR2 SQIVND, per germline (reference sequence). CDR3 length: 18 residues. Trimming removed 5 bases from V and 3 bases from J, with 24 bases in between. CDR3 nucleotides: TGTGCCAGTAGTTCAGACCCCTACAGAGACCGGGGGACAGATACGCAGTATTTT. This encodes CASSSDPYRDRGTDTQYF.

The chain joins TRBV10-2 to TRBJ1-5, with unresolved D. V lost 0 bases and J 7 bases, leaving 4 bases between the germline ends. Germline values: CDR1 WSHSY, CDR2 SAAADI. The CDR3 loop spans 12 amino acids. The CDR3 reads CASSESEQPQHF. CDR3 coding DNA: TGCGCCAGCAGTGAGTCTGAACAGCCCCAGCATTTT.

The chain combines TRBV7-9 with TRBJ2-5; D assignment may be TRBD1 or TRBD2 (6 bases each). The CDR3 runs 14 residues. The germline gives CDR1 SEHNR, CDR2 FQNEAQ (reference sequence). V was cut by 5 bases and J by 4 bases, with 14 bases left in between. CDR3 sequence: CASSGGPKVETQYF. The CDR3 DNA reads as TGTGCCAGCAGCGGGGGGCCCAAGGTAGAGACCCAGTACTTC.